The 27 T cell receptor beta chains listed next were all sequenced from one sample in a study of blood T cell repertoires in COVID-19. Sequencing was performed with immunoSEQ multiplex PCR; in TCRdb, only in-frame clones are kept and a portion is missing. This repertoire shows 60,000 to 75,000 clones, around four fifths found once; its top ten account for approximately 9.3%. What was sequenced was peripheral blood. The receptors originated from a woman aged 50 to 60 with acute or convalescent COVID-19.

The genes are TRBV5-1 and TRBJ2-3; TRBD2 agrees at 9 bases. Germline V gene lookup returns CDR1 SGHRS and CDR2 YFSETQ. This CDR3 is built from 16 residues. V dropped 0 bases and J dropped 2; count of bases not matched to a gene: 4. The CDR3 coding sequence is TGCGCCAGCAGCTTGGAGGCGGGGGGGCTCACAGATACGCAGTATTTT. Translated: CASSLEAGGLTDTQYF. The complete variable domain, with remaining parts taken from reference TRBV5-1 and TRBJ2-3, reads KAGVTQTPRYLIKTRGQQVTLSCSPISGHRSVSWYQQTPGQGLQFLFEYFSETQRNKGNFPGRFSGRQFSNSRSEMNVSTLELGDSALYLCASSLEAGGLTDTQYFGPGTRLTVL.

The chain employs TRBV5-4 and TRBJ2-1; 10 nucleotides agree with TRBD1. Per the germline V gene, CDR1 is SGHNT and CDR2 is YYREEE (reference sequence). The CDR3 is made up of 15 amino acids. The trim removed 7 bases at V and 9 bases at J, leaving 13 bases unmatched. Written as DNA, the CDR3 is TGTGCCAGCGAACCCCGGGACAGGGGACAGACTGAGCAGTTCTTC. It specifies CASEPRDRGQTEQFF. Combining the CDR3 with reference TRBV5-4 and TRBJ2-1 gives the whole variable domain ETGVTQSPTHLIKTRGQQVTLRCSSQSGHNTVSWYQQALGQGPQFIFQYYREEENGRGNFPPRFSGLQFPNYSSELNVNALELDDSALYLCASEPRDRGQTEQFFGPGTRLTVL.

The V gene is TRBV5-1, the J gene TRBJ2-1; the match to TRBD1 covers 9 bases. V trimming: 1 base; J trimming: 7 bases; junction bases outside the gene matches: 9. This CDR3 contains 16 residues. CDR1 is SGHRS and CDR2 is YFSETQ in the germline V gene. CDR3: CASSLSPGQGRNEQFF. The CDR3 DNA reads TGCGCCAGCAGCTTGAGCCCGGGACAGGGAAGGAATGAGCAGTTCTTC.

The gene calls are TRBV27 and TRBJ2-1; TRBD2 agrees at 11 bases. The CDR3 is 20 amino acids. The trim removed 2 bases at V and 1 base at J, leaving 13 bases unmatched. The V gene's germline CDR1 is MNHEY and CDR2 SMNVEV (reference sequence). Here the CDR3 reads CASSLDPPGTSGSSYNEQFF. The CDR3 nucleotides read TGTGCCAGCAGTTTAGACCCCCCCGGGACTAGCGGTAGTTCCTACAATGAGCAGTTCTTC.

The chain employs TRBV9 and TRBJ2-7, with TRBD1 matching 7 bases. The CDR3 contains 13 residues. J was trimmed by 6 bases and V by 0 bases; bases with no gene match: 3. Germline V gives CDR1 SGDLS, CDR2 YYNGEE. CDR3 sequence reads: CASSVEAGGEQYF. CDR3 bases: TGTGCCAGCAGCGTAGAGGCAGGGGGCGAGCAGTACTTC. Full variable domain (rest looked up from reference TRBV9 and TRBJ2-7): DSGVTQTPKHLITATGQRVTLRCSPRSGDLSVYWYQQSLDQGLQFLIQYYNGEERAKGNILERFSAQQFPDLHSELNLSSLELGDSALYFCASSVEAGGEQYFGPGTRLTVT.

This clone was detected ten times or more. The V call is TRBV11-1, the J call TRBJ1-2; no definite D call. The V gene's germline CDR1 is SGHAT and CDR2 FQDESV (reference sequence). This CDR3 comprises 13 residues. V shed 0 bases and J shed 3 bases, with 5 bases lying between them. The DNA for the CDR3 is TGTGCCAGCAGCTTAGCTCAGGACTATGGCTACACCTTC. Protein product: CASSLAQDYGYTF. The variable domain in full, with the rest retrieved from reference TRBV11-1 and TRBJ1-2, is EAEVAQSPRYKITEKSQAVAFWCDPISGHATLYWYRQILGQGPELLVQFQDESVVDDSQLPKDRFSAERLKGVDSTLKIQPAELGDSAMYLCASSLAQDYGYTFGSGTRLTVV.

The rearrangement joins TRBV3-1 (or the pseudogene TRBV3-2) to TRBJ1-1, with 9 positions matching TRBD1. The V and J ends lost 4 bases and 11 bases, in that order; junction bases with no gene match: 8. This CDR3 comprises 13 residues. Per the germline V gene, CDR1 is LGHDT and CDR2 is YNNKEL (reference sequence). The CDR3 DNA follows: TGTGCCAGCAGCCGAAACCGGGACAGGGTCGCTTTCTTT. This sequence encodes CASSRNRDRVAFF.

The chain employs TRBV6-1 and TRBJ2-5, with TRBD2 matching over 12 bases. Germline V gives CDR1 MNHNS, CDR2 SASEGT. J was trimmed by 2 bases and V by 4 bases; bases with no gene match: 8. CDR3 size: 17 residues. In DNA, the CDR3 is TGTGCCAGCAGTGGGACTAGCGGGATCTCCGGGCAAGAGACCCAGTACTTC. Protein product: CASSGTSGISGQETQYF.

V is TRBV15 and J is TRBJ2-6, with a possible D match to TRBD2 (6 bases). Trimming took 0 bases from V and 2 from J, leaving 17 bases between them. The CDR3 loop spans 19 amino acids. The germline CDR1 and CDR2 sequences are LNHNV and YYDKDF (reference sequence). The CDR3 sequence is CATSRDLPGRLPGANVLTF. The DNA of the CDR3 is TGTGCCACCAGCAGAGATTTGCCAGGGAGGCTACCTGGGGCCAACGTCCTGACTTTC.

The rearrangement joins TRBV15 to TRBJ1-2; TRBD1 agrees at 7 bases. The CDR3 extends over 13 amino acids. Losses at the gene ends were 5 bases for V and 8 bases for J; bases not matched to a gene: 8. Germline-derived CDR1 and CDR2 are LNHNV and YYDKDF (reference sequence). CDR3 sequence: CATSRTTGLGYTF. The CDR3, as DNA: TGTGCCACCAGCCGAACGACAGGGTTGGGCTACACCTTC.

V gene TRBV7-2 combines with J gene TRBJ2-7, with D hard to call. Trimming removed 2 bases from V and 3 bases from J, with 11 bases in between. The CDR3 is 14 residues long. Germline V lookup: CDR1 SGHTA, CDR2 FQGNSA. The CDR3 protein is CASSLRNSFYEQYF. The CDR3 DNA is TGTGCCAGCAGCTTAAGGAACAGCTTCTACGAGCAGTACTTC. The whole variable domain, remainder taken from reference TRBV7-2 and TRBJ2-7, is GAGVSQSPSNKVTEKGKDVELRCDPISGHTALYWYRQSLGQGLEFLIYFQGNSAPDKSGLPSDRFSAERTGGSVSTLTIQRTQQEDSAVYLCASSLRNSFYEQYFGPGTRLTVT.

The genes are TRBV28 and TRBJ2-1; D call uncertain. CDR3 length: 12 residues. Deletions cut 11 bases from V and 0 bases from J, with 8 bases between. Per the germline V gene, CDR1 is MDHEN and CDR2 is SYDVKM. This CDR3 reads CAVSLSYNEQFF. DNA of the CDR3: TGTGCCGTTTCCCTCTCCTACAATGAGCAGTTCTTC.

The genes are TRBV27 and TRBJ1-2; TRBD1 matches 9 bases. Germline assignment: CDR1 MNHEY and CDR2 SMNVEV (reference sequence). J lost 4 bases, V lost 6 bases, and 9 bases had no gene match. The CDR3 runs to 15 residues. The CDR3, as DNA: TGTGCCAGCAGACCACGAGGGGACAGGGTCTATGGCTACACCTTC. Its translation is CASRPRGDRVYGYTF.

The V and J genes are TRBV2 and TRBJ2-7; TRBD2 is a possible D gene (6 bases). The length of the CDR3 is 14 residues. CDR1 is SNHLY, CDR2 FYNNEI, per germline. V was pared by 0 bases and J by 0 bases, with 6 bases between. This chain's CDR3 is CASSEASGSYEQYF. CDR3 nucleotides: TGTGCCAGCAGTGAAGCTAGCGGCTCCTACGAGCAGTACTTC.

This clone was observed a handful of times. The V call is TRBV19, the J call TRBJ1-3; the D is unclear. Germline V CDR1 and CDR2: LNHDA, SQIVND (reference sequence). V gave up 6 bases and J gave up 4 bases, with 7 bases separating them. The CDR3 runs to 12 residues. The CDR3 protein is CASRTRGNTIYF. The DNA of the CDR3 is TGTGCCAGTAGGACACGCGGAAACACCATATATTTT.

The chain has TRBV6-5 and TRBJ2-5; D unresolved. Trimming took 7 bases from V and 1 from J, leaving 16 bases between them. The germline gives CDR1 MNHEY, CDR2 SVGAGI. The CDR3 extends over 15 amino acids. The DNA of the CDR3 is TGTGCCAGCACTCAAATGGCGACACTCCAAGAGACCCAGTACTTC. Its translation is CASTQMATLQETQYF.

Written as DNA, the CDR3 is TGTGCCTGGAGTGGAATAGCGGGCGCCACAGATACGCAGTATTTT. This gives the protein CAWSGIAGATDTQYF. This chain links TRBV30 with TRBJ2-3, with 7 bases matching TRBD2. Trimming removed 1 base from V and 2 bases from J; junction bases left unmatched: 6. Looked up from germline, CDR1 is GTSNPN and CDR2 is SVGIG (reference sequence). The CDR3 is made up of 15 amino acids.

The CDR3 region has the DNA TGTGCCAGCAGCGTACAGGGGGCTGAAGCTTTCTTT. This sequence encodes CASSVQGAEAFF. The chain recombines TRBV7-2 with TRBJ1-1, with 8 bases identical to TRBD1. Germline trimming cut 5 bases from V and 6 bases from J; bases unmatched to any gene: 2. The CDR3 sequence is 12 residues long. Germline CDR1 reads SGHTA; CDR2 reads FQGNSA.

V gene TRBV18 combines with J gene TRBJ2-1, with 11 nucleotides matching TRBD2. With V trimmed by 8 bases and J by 5 bases, 5 bases remained unmatched. The CDR3 is 14 amino acids. CDR1 is KGHSH, CDR2 LQKENI, per germline. CDR3 nucleotide sequence: TGTGCCAGCGCGATAGCGGGGGGGCACAATGAGCAGTTCTTC. It specifies CASAIAGGHNEQFF.

This clone occurred once. This chain connects TRBV12-5 to TRBJ1-1; 8 bases map to TRBD1. The CDR3 sequence is 15 residues long. CDR1 is LGHNT and CDR2 is FRNRAP in the germline V gene. V shed 5 bases, J shed 0 bases, and the junction held 5 bases outside the gene matches. This chain's CDR3 is CASGQGQGMNTEAFF. Written as DNA, the CDR3 is TGTGCTAGTGGTCAAGGACAGGGAATGAACACTGAAGCTTTCTTT.

The chain recombines TRBV6-2 or TRBV6-3 with TRBJ1-2; 7 bases agree with TRBD1. Germline V lookup: CDR1 MNHEY, CDR2 SVGEGT. J lost 11 bases, V lost 7 bases, and 22 bases had no gene match. The CDR3 contains 16 residues. CDR3 in amino acids: CASTPAAKAGTAFYTF. The CDR3 coding sequence is TGTGCCAGCACCCCAGCCGCCAAGGCCGGGACAGCTTTTTACACCTTC.

The DNA for the CDR3 is TGTGCCAGCAGCTTAGCGATGAGGGACACTGAAGCTTTCTTT. This gives the protein CASSLAMRDTEAFF. This sequence joins TRBV7-2 and TRBJ1-1; D uncertain. V gave up 0 bases and J gave up 3 bases, with 8 bases separating them. The CDR3 has 14 residues. Looked up from germline, CDR1 is SGHTA and CDR2 is FQGNSA.

The chain is built from TRBV12-5 and TRBJ2-3; 9 positions agree with TRBD2. CDR3 length: 16 residues. After removal of 4 bases from V and 1 base from J, the junction contained 6 bases not matched to a gene. From germline, CDR1 is LGHNT and CDR2 FRNRAP. Written as DNA, the CDR3 is TGTGCTAGTGGTTGGGGACTAGCTACTCGCACAGATACGCAGTATTTT. This gives the protein CASGWGLATRTDTQYF.

The sample holds one count of this clone. This chain connects TRBV28 to TRBJ2-5; 15 positions agree with TRBD2. The CDR3 runs 16 residues. Germline V gives CDR1 MDHEN, CDR2 SYDVKM. J was trimmed by 5 bases and V by 4 bases; bases with no gene match: 5. The CDR3 DNA reads as TGTGCCAGCAGTTCCTGGACTAGCGGGAGGGATGAGACCCAGTACTTC. Amino acids: CASSSWTSGRDETQYF.

This chain links TRBV2 with TRBJ1-6, with D hard to call. This CDR3 has 10 amino acids. Germline assignment: CDR1 SNHLY and CDR2 FYNNEI. Trimming left V 6 bases short and J 9 bases short, with 3 bases between. The CDR3 is CASRSSPLHF. In DNA form, the CDR3 reads TGTGCCAGCAGGAGTTCACCCCTCCACTTT.

The chain joins TRBV29-1 to TRBJ2-7; possibly TRBD2 for D (6 bases). Germline CDR1 is SQVTM and CDR2 is ANQGSEA. Trimming removed 0 bases at V and 0 bases at J, with 21 bases between. The length of the CDR3 is 18 residues. CDR3 coding DNA: TGCAGCGTTGAAGACAGAACTAGGCGGGGCGACTACTCCTACGAGCAGTACTTC. This sequence encodes CSVEDRTRRGDYSYEQYF.

J is TRBJ2-5 and V is TRBV27; TRBD2 might be the D (6 bases). Germline values: CDR1 MNHEY, CDR2 SMNVEV (reference sequence). With 5 bases removed from V and 7 bases from J, the gap between germline ends came to 20 bases. The CDR3 has 15 residues. Here the CDR3 DNA reads TGTGCCAGCAGTCTGAAGAGTAGCGGTTCGGGGACCCAGTACTTC. Protein: CASSLKSSGSGTQYF.